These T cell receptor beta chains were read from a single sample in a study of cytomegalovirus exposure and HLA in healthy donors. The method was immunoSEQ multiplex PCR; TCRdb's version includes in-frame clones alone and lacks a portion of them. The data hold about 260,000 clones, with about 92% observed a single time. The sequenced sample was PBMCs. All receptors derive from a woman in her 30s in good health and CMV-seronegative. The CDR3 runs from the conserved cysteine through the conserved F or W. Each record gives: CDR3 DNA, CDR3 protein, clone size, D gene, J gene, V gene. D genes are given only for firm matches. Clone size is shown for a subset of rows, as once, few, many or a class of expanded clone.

DNA: TGTGCCAGCAGGAGACAGGGTCAAAACTATGGCTACACCTTC; CDR3: CASRRQGQNYGYTF; size: NA; D: TRBD1; J: TRBJ1-2; V: TRBV28
DNA: TGCAGCGTTGTCCTAGGGGACACCGGGGAGCTGTTTTTT; CDR3: CSVVLGDTGELFF; size: NA; D: NA; J: TRBJ2-2; V: TRBV29-1
DNA: TGTGCCAGCAGTGAGTCTGGGGAAAGCTCCTACGAGCAGTACTTC; CDR3: CASSESGESSYEQYF; size: NA; D: NA; J: TRBJ2-7; V: TRBV25-1
DNA: TGCAGCGTTGAAGATCAAGAGTACAATGAGCAGTTCTTC; CDR3: CSVEDQEYNEQFF; size: NA; D: NA; J: TRBJ2-1; V: TRBV29-1
DNA: TGTGCCAGCAGCTCTCCTACAGGGGTCGAGCAGTACTTC; CDR3: CASSSPTGVEQYF; size: NA; D: TRBD1; J: TRBJ2-7; V: TRBV13
DNA: TGCGCCAGCAGCTTGGCTGTCCGGACAGCGGGCTACGAGCAGTACTTC; CDR3: CASSLAVRTAGYEQYF; size: NA; D: NA; J: TRBJ2-7; V: TRBV5-1
DNA: TGTGCCTGGAGTGTACGACAGAACACTGAAGCTTTCTTT; CDR3: CAWSVRQNTEAFF; size: few; D: NA; J: TRBJ1-1; V: TRBV30
DNA: TGTGCCGTAAGGTCGGCGGGCGGAAACACTGAAGCTTTCTTT; CDR3: CAVRSAGGNTEAFF; size: NA; D: NA; J: TRBJ1-1; V: TRBV5-4
DNA: TGTGCCAGCAGCTTAGAGGGGACGAACACTGAAGCTTTCTTT; CDR3: CASSLEGTNTEAFF; size: NA; D: NA; J: TRBJ1-1; V: TRBV7-9
DNA: TGTGCCAGCAGTGACTCCGGGAGTCGAGGAGATACGCAGTATTTT; CDR3: CASSDSGSRGDTQYF; size: NA; D: NA; J: TRBJ2-3; V: TRBV6-4
DNA: TGCAGCGTTGAGGGACCAACTAACTATGGCTACACCTTC; CDR3: CSVEGPTNYGYTF; size: NA; D: NA; J: TRBJ1-2; V: TRBV29-1
DNA: TGCGCCAGCAGCTTGCGGGGTGGAGAACTGTTTTTT; CDR3: CASSLRGGELFF; size: NA; D: NA; J: TRBJ1-4; V: TRBV5-1
DNA: TGTGCCAGCAGCTTAGTATTGTCGGTCAACACCGGGGAGCTGTTTTTT; CDR3: CASSLVLSVNTGELFF; size: NA; D: NA; J: TRBJ2-2; V: TRBV11-2
DNA: TGTGCCAGCAGCCCTCGGACAGGAATGAACACTGAAGCTTTCTTT; CDR3: CASSPRTGMNTEAFF; size: NA; D: TRBD1; J: TRBJ1-1; V: TRBV9
DNA: TGTGCCAGCAGGGCGAGGAGGCGAGTCACAGATACGCAGTATTTT; CDR3: CASRARRRVTDTQYF; size: NA; D: NA; J: TRBJ2-3; V: TRBV7-2
DNA: TGTGCCAGCAGTTACGGGACAGGAAACCCCTACGAGCAGTACTTC; CDR3: CASSYGTGNPYEQYF; size: NA; D: TRBD1; J: TRBJ2-7; V: TRBV28
DNA: TGTGCCAGCAGCTTAGTCAGGGGGCCCGTCAATGAGCAGTTCTTC; CDR3: CASSLVRGPVNEQFF; size: NA; D: TRBD1; J: TRBJ2-1; V: TRBV7-9
DNA: TGTGCCAGCAGTTTCGTAGGGAATAATGAAAAACTGTTTTTT; CDR3: CASSFVGNNEKLFF; size: NA; D: NA; J: TRBJ1-4; V: TRBV27
DNA: TGTGCCAGCAGTGCCGACAGGTCAACTAATGAAAAACTGTTTTTT; CDR3: CASSADRSTNEKLFF; size: NA; D: NA; J: TRBJ1-4; V: TRBV2
DNA: TGTGCCAGCAGCTTAGGGACAGGGGGAAATGAAAAACTGTTTTTT; CDR3: CASSLGTGGNEKLFF; size: NA; D: TRBD1; J: TRBJ1-4; V: TRBV11-2
DNA: TGTGCCATTGCACAGGGATACGAGCAGTACTTC; CDR3: CAIAQGYEQYF; size: NA; D: NA; J: TRBJ2-7; V: TRBV10-3
DNA: TGTGCCAGCAGCTCCCCAGCGGGAGCTCTGTACGAGCAGTACTTC; CDR3: CASSSPAGALYEQYF; size: NA; D: TRBD2; J: TRBJ2-7; V: TRBV5-4
DNA: TGTGCCAGCAGTTCGGGGGGAGCTAGCACAGATACGCAGTATTTT; CDR3: CASSSGGASTDTQYF; size: NA; D: TRBD2; J: TRBJ2-3; V: TRBV27
DNA: TGTGCCAGCAGCTTAGAGCAGGGGTGGCAAGAGACCCAGTACTTC; CDR3: CASSLEQGWQETQYF; size: NA; D: NA; J: TRBJ2-5; V: TRBV7-7
DNA: TGTGCCATCAGTGGGGGACAGGCCTCTGGAAACACCATATATTTT; CDR3: CAISGGQASGNTIYF; size: NA; D: TRBD1; J: TRBJ1-3; V: TRBV10-3
DNA: TGTGCCAGCAGCATACGGGACCTTTCTGGGGCCAACGTCCTGACTTTC; CDR3: CASSIRDLSGANVLTF; size: NA; D: NA; J: TRBJ2-6; V: TRBV7-9
DNA: TGTGCCAGTAGCTCCACCATAGGGGGCCACACTGAAGCTTTCTTT; CDR3: CASSSTIGGHTEAFF; size: NA; D: TRBD1; J: TRBJ1-1; V: TRBV19
DNA: TGTGCCACCGATGTTGGGCCCGGGGAGCTGTTTTTT; CDR3: CATDVGPGELFF; size: NA; D: NA; J: TRBJ2-2; V: TRBV7-9
DNA: TGTGCCAGCAGCTTAGGGACAGCAGATACGCAGTATTTT; CDR3: CASSLGTADTQYF; size: NA; D: NA; J: TRBJ2-3; V: TRBV13
DNA: TGTGCCAGCAGCTTAGGAACTAGCGGGAGCAGAAGCTCCTACGAGCAGTACTTC; CDR3: CASSLGTSGSRSSYEQYF; size: once; D: TRBD2; J: TRBJ2-7; V: TRBV7-8
DNA: TGTGCCAGCAGCTTGGGGCGGACAGGACATGAAAAACTGTTTTTT; CDR3: CASSLGRTGHEKLFF; size: NA; D: TRBD1; J: TRBJ1-4; V: TRBV11-3
DNA: TGTGCCAGCAGCTCCTGGAGGGCTAGCGGGAATCAAGAGACCCAGTACTTC; CDR3: CASSSWRASGNQETQYF; size: NA; D: TRBD2; J: TRBJ2-5; V: TRBV11-2
DNA: TGTGCCAGCAGCGACTATGCGAACTCCTACGAGCAGTACTTC; CDR3: CASSDYANSYEQYF; size: NA; D: NA; J: TRBJ2-7; V: TRBV9
DNA: TGTGCCAGCAGCTTAGGTGAGCGCACTGAAGCTTTCTTT; CDR3: CASSLGERTEAFF; size: once; D: NA; J: TRBJ1-1; V: TRBV7-6
DNA: TGTGCCAGCAGTTTAATTCAGGGAGCCTACGAGCAGTACTTC; CDR3: CASSLIQGAYEQYF; size: NA; D: NA; J: TRBJ2-7; V: TRBV27
DNA: TGTGCCAGCAGCTTGGAGGGGATGGTCTTTCAAGAGACCCAGTACTTC; CDR3: CASSLEGMVFQETQYF; size: NA; D: NA; J: TRBJ2-5; V: TRBV5-6
DNA: TGTGCCAGCTCACCGCTAGGCGCCTACAATGAGCAGTTCTTC; CDR3: CASSPLGAYNEQFF; size: NA; D: NA; J: TRBJ2-1; V: TRBV18
DNA: TGTGCCAGCAGCCCCCCTGGCAAGTCCTACGAGCAGTACTTC; CDR3: CASSPPGKSYEQYF; size: NA; D: NA; J: TRBJ2-7; V: TRBV9
DNA: TGCGCCAGCAGCCAACGACAGGGGGCCCATACGCAGTATTTT; CDR3: CASSQRQGAHTQYF; size: NA; D: TRBD1; J: TRBJ2-3; V: TRBV4-3
DNA: TGTGCCAGCAGTTTACGGGGTGGAACTGAAGCTTTCTTT; CDR3: CASSLRGGTEAFF; size: NA; D: NA; J: TRBJ1-1; V: TRBV27
DNA: TGTGCCTGGAGGGGGTCGTCCTACGAGCAGTACTTC; CDR3: CAWRGSSYEQYF; size: NA; D: NA; J: TRBJ2-7; V: TRBV30
DNA: TGCGCCAGCAGCTACGGACCGATCTCCTACGAGCAGTACTTC; CDR3: CASSYGPISYEQYF; size: NA; D: NA; J: TRBJ2-7; V: TRBV4-1
DNA: TGCGCCAGCAGTGTGACAGGCTACGAGCAGTACTTC; CDR3: CASSVTGYEQYF; size: NA; D: NA; J: TRBJ2-7; V: TRBV5-1
DNA: TGTGCCAGCAGCGGCTCCGGTGGCAGGGGAGGGTGGGAGCAGTACTTC; CDR3: CASSGSGGRGGWEQYF; size: NA; D: NA; J: TRBJ2-7; V: TRBV5-6
DNA: TGTGCCACGGTGGGACAGGGCAATGAGCAGTTCTTC; CDR3: CATVGQGNEQFF; size: NA; D: TRBD1; J: TRBJ2-1; V: TRBV2
DNA: TGCAGCGTTGAAGCTACCGTAGTTAGCTATGGCTACACCTTC; CDR3: CSVEATVVSYGYTF; size: NA; D: NA; J: TRBJ1-2; V: TRBV29-1
DNA: TGTGCCAGCAGCGTAGAGGGGACAGGGGTCGAGCAGTTCTTC; CDR3: CASSVEGTGVEQFF; size: NA; D: TRBD1; J: TRBJ2-1; V: TRBV9
DNA: TGTGCCAGCAGCGGGAGGGCGAACACCGGGGAGCTGTTTTTT; CDR3: CASSGRANTGELFF; size: NA; D: TRBD2; J: TRBJ2-2; V: TRBV6-6
DNA: TGTGCCAGCAGTGAATCGGGGAGCTCCTACGAGCAGTACTTC; CDR3: CASSESGSSYEQYF; size: NA; D: NA; J: TRBJ2-7; V: TRBV25-1
DNA: TGTGCCAGCAGGAAAGTAGCGGGAGGGACTTACAATGAGCAGTTCTTC; CDR3: CASRKVAGGTYNEQFF; size: NA; D: TRBD2; J: TRBJ2-1; V: TRBV5-4
DNA: TGTGCCAGCAGCCCGTGGACAGAAGGAGAGACCCAGTACTTC; CDR3: CASSPWTEGETQYF; size: NA; D: NA; J: TRBJ2-5; V: TRBV5-4
DNA: TGTGCCAGCAGCCAAGATTTGGGACTAGCGGGAGTATTTGCAGATACGCAGTATTTT; CDR3: CASSQDLGLAGVFADTQYF; size: NA; D: TRBD2; J: TRBJ2-3; V: TRBV14
DNA: TGTGCCAGTAGTGCAGACCCCTCTAATGAGCAGTTCTTC; CDR3: CASSADPSNEQFF; size: NA; D: NA; J: TRBJ2-1; V: TRBV19